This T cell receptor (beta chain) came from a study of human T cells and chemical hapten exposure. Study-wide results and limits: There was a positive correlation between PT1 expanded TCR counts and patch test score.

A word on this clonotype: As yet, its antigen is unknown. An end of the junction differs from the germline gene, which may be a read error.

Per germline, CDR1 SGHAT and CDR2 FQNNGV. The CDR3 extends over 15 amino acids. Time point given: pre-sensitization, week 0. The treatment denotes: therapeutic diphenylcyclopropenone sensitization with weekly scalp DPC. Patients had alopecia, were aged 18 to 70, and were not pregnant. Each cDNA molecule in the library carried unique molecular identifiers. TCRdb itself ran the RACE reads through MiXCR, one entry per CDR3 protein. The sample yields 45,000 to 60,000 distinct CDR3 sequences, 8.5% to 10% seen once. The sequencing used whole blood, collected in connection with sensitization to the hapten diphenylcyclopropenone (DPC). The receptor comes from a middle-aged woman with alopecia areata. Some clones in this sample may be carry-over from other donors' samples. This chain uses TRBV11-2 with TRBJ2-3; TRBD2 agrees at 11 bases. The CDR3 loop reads CVSSSIAGGADTQYF. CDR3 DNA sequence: TGTGTCAGCAGCTCCATAGCGGGGGGGGCTGATACGCAGTATTTT.